This T cell receptor (beta chain) was sequenced for a study of TET2 disruption in CD19-targeted CAR T cells. About this clone: Its antigen is as yet unknown. The read gets to within 3 residues of the CDR3 end, and the germline J gene fills in the rest.

The CDR3 has 15 amino acids. V gave up 4 bases and J gave up 4 bases; unmatched junction bases: 4. Germline V lookup: CDR1 LGHDT, CDR2 YNNKEL (reference sequence). Sequencing was performed with immunoSEQ multiplex PCR; in TCRdb, only in-frame clones are kept and a portion is missing. Reported are about 25,000 clones; the ten largest clones contain approximately 2%. Treatment specified: autologous CTL019 cells: CD19 CAR with 4-1BB and CD3 zeta domains. A CD19 CAR with TCR zeta and 4-1BB domains was used. The starting T cells for CTL019 came from a peripheral blood leukapheresis. The TCR originated in a man aged 65 to 85 with chronic lymphocytic leukemia. The J gene is TRBJ1-5, the V gene TRBV3-1 (or the pseudogene TRBV3-2); 10 bases align to TRBD1. The sample was CD8- CAR+ T cells sorted from cultured blood T cells, taken for CD19 CAR T cell therapy. Subset in this sample: CD8-negative CAR-positive T cells from the infusion product. The CDR3 reads CASSPRTGGNQPQHF. The sequenced CDR3 bases are TGTGCCAGCAGCCCACGGACAGGGGGTAATCAGCCC.